This T cell receptor beta chain is drawn from a study of blood T cell repertoires in COVID-19 (dated by TCRdb to 2018 to 2021). About the study as a whole: Samples covering the acute and convalescent phases of COVID-19 were provided by collaborators in the United States, Italy and Spain. The prospective study material was composed of cDNA or gDNA derived from T cells, B-cell-depleted T cells, or PBMCs. The dataset comprised deeply sampled blood TCRbeta repertoires from subjects exposed to, actively infected with, or recovered from COVID-19. The repertoires were released in a freely available public database meant as a resource for research on the immune response to SARS-CoV-2. Samples came from the ongoing ImmuneRACE study (first 160 participants) plus 1,254 subjects from 6 global collaborators. A de-identified subject ID, COVID-19 status, age in years and sex were almost always included in the sample metadata. Where available, HLA class I and class II types were obtained from metadata supplied by the sample provider rather than from assay-based typing.

TCRbeta CDR3 regions were amplified from genomic DNA by means of the immunoSEQ Assay, a bias-controlled multiplex PCR. The paper's data handling went like this. Nucleated cell counts per sample were estimated from amplification of reference gene primers within the assay. To quantify the absolute abundance of each unique TCRbeta CDR3 rearrangement, sequence reads were collapsed and filtered. For each sample, productive Simpson clonality was calculated by taking the square root of Simpson's diversity index across productive rearrangements. This immuneACCESS table, as held by TCRdb, lists in-frame sequences with V and J called but not all clones. Of the missing ones, under half trace to an unresolved V gene in checked studies; the others have no known cause. V, J and clone size are those of that table, while D and trimming were read from the DNA. This sample has about 250,000 clones in its table, and around 80% of those were observed once. The top ten constitute roughly 8.8% of the sample.

Reading from cysteine to phenylalanine, the CDR3 counts 13 amino acids. Only the CDR3 DNA is retained, 39 bases long and in frame from the first base. The junction shows trimming of 4 bases on V and 6 bases on J, and the gene matches do not reach 3 bases of it. According to the germline V gene (reference sequence), CDR1 reads SGHNT and CDR2 reads YYREEE. Collaborating institutions collected whole blood in K2EDTA tubes following their own protocols. For TCRbeta analysis, collaborators shipped samples in one of three forms: frozen whole blood, isolated PBMCs, or DNA extracted from either of those sample types. Remarks on this clone: This receptor's antigen is unknown. The sample holds no much larger clone one base away, and base qualities are not on file.

The paper as a whole reports these results and caveats: The amount of clinical and demographic metadata varied by source and participant and was provided uncurated.

The TCR comes from a man aged 35-49 years with active or convalescent COVID-19. Sequencing was performed on peripheral blood. The chain uses TRBV5-4 and TRBJ1-5; 8 central nucleotides agree with TRBD1. The CDR3 protein is CASSPDRAQPQHF. The bases read TGTGCCAGCAGCCCGGACAGGGCTCAGCCCCAGCATTTT.